This TCR beta chain was sequenced in a study of shared clonotypes between healthy human individuals. Study overall: Per-donor plates numbered three CD4 naive, three CD4 memory, two CD8 naive and one CD8 memory. Points from the study as a whole: It was the few donors that limited the genetic and exposure-history diversity represented. Across four donors, naive CD4 shared 5% to 5.5%, naive CD8 more than 3%, memory CD4 roughly 2.2%, memory CD8 about 0.38%. Clonotypes not shared had lower generation probabilities than those common to all four donors.

Cells designated naive CD8 were CD45RO-negative and were positively selected for CCR7, with terminally differentiated effector memory CD45RA+ cells excluded. Remarks on this clone: As yet, its antigen is unknown.

Sequencing was performed with immunoSEQ multiplex PCR; in TCRdb, only in-frame clones are kept and a portion is missing. The repertoire consists of about 680,000 clones, with 92% occurring once and the leading ten covering about a quarter. There are 15 residues in the CDR3. Germline CDR1 reads SGHDN; CDR2 reads FVKESK. Trimming took off 2 bases at V and 1 base at J, with 12 bases between the two ends. The sequence was collected from a man younger than 45 in good health. J is TRBJ2-7 and V is TRBV14, with D perhaps TRBD1 (6 bases). The specimen was naive CD8+ T cells sorted from blood. The CDR3 spells CASSQIVQGSYEQYF. DNA for the CDR3: TGTGCCAGCAGCCAAATAGTACAGGGTTCCTACGAGCAGTACTTC.